This T cell receptor (beta chain) is from a study of cytomegalovirus exposure and HLA in healthy donors. Study-level findings and limits: The availability of immune exposure information extended only to CMV serostatus. Presence/absence comparisons presumed near-even sequencing depth among donors.

The PCR had 60 Vbeta and 13 Jbeta primers. Some clones are missing from TCRdb's copy, which holds only in-frame ones; the method was immunoSEQ multiplex PCR. The table has approximately 70,000 clones, about 74% seen once. On this clone: Antigen: not known.

Sequencing input: PBMCs. The clonotype originates from a woman in her thirties in good health and CMV-seropositive.

Written as DNA, the CDR3 is TGTGCCAGCAGTTTTGCTAGCGGGAGGGCCTACGAGCAGTACTTC. As protein: CASSFASGRAYEQYF. The genes are TRBV28 and TRBJ2-7, with 12 positions matching TRBD2. V lost 3 bases, J lost 2 bases, and 2 bases stayed unmatched. The CDR3 is made up of 15 amino acids. The V gene's germline CDR1 is MDHEN and CDR2 SYDVKM.